The present T cell receptor beta chain was sequenced within a study of cytomegalovirus exposure and HLA in healthy donors. This PCR relied on a set of 60 Vbeta primers and 13 Jbeta primers. Some clones are missing from TCRdb's copy, which holds only in-frame ones; the method was immunoSEQ multiplex PCR. The table includes about 200,000 clones, approximately 78% detected once. CDR1 SGHDT and CDR2 YYEEEE come from the germline V gene. The V end lost 0 bases, the J end lost 4 bases, and 10 bases lay between the germline ends. The CDR3 has 15 residues. Sequenced input: PBMCs. The sequence derives from a woman between 45 and 60 years old in good health and CMV-seropositive. The chain uses TRBV5-6 and TRBJ2-2; D is ambiguous. In DNA form, the CDR3 reads TGTGCCAGCAGCTTGGCCCGAGGCGCCACCGGGGAGCTGTTTTTT. Protein sequence: CASSLARGATGELFF.